What follows is one T cell receptor beta chain and its context. These data belong to a study of shared clonotypes between healthy human individuals. At the level of the study: Aged 18 to 49, the donors were two women and three men. Per donor, three plates held CD4 naive cells, three held CD4 memory, two held CD8 naive and one held CD8 memory.

Subsets obtained from CD4+ cells comprised CD45RA+ naive and CD45RA-negative memory cells. Trimming shortened V by 7 bases and J by 0 bases, and 12 bases separated the two germline ends. CDR1 is MDHEN, CDR2 SYDVKM, per germline. The CDR3 is 15 amino acids. Only in-frame clones appear in the TCRdb table, and some are missing; sequencing was by immunoSEQ multiplex PCR. In the table there are nearly 1,000,000 clones, over 60% of which are singletons. This chain links TRBV28 with TRBJ2-2, with D possibly TRBD2 on 5 matching bases. The sample comprised memory CD4+ T cells sorted from blood. Stated subset: CD45RA-negative fraction. The sequence came from a man younger than 30 in good health. In DNA, the CDR3 is TGTGCCAGCATCGGAGGAAGCGCGAACACCGGGGAGCTGTTTTTT. It yields the protein CASIGGSANTGELFF.